This is a list of T cell receptor beta chains from one sample in a study of shared clonotypes between healthy human individuals. TCRdb's table, derived via immunoSEQ multiplex PCR, lists solely in-frame clones and lacks some. Of about half a million clones in the sample, roughly 77% were seen once. Sequenced sample: PBMCs. All receptors derive from a woman aged 40 to 50 in good health. Some clones in this sample may be carry-over from other donors' samples. The CDR3 runs from the conserved cysteine through the conserved F or W. D genes are given only for firm matches. A row's size may be missing; if present it is once, few, many or a size class.

J,size,D,V,CDR3,DNA
TRBJ2-3,once,TRBD1,TRBV13,CASSLAAGGATDTQYF,TGTGCCAGCAGCTTAGCGGCAGGGGGAGCTACAGATACGCAGTATTTT
TRBJ2-2,-,TRBD2,TRBV2,CANRGGPPGELFF,TGTGCCAACCGCGGGGGACCCCCCGGGGAGCTGTTTTTT
TRBJ2-7,-,TRBD1,TRBV7-6,CASSLGTGGTYEQYF,TGTGCCAGCAGCTTAGGGACAGGGGGAACCTACGAGCAGTACTTC
TRBJ1-3,-,-,TRBV4-3,CASSQASLSGNTIYF,TGCGCCAGCAGCCAAGCCTCCCTATCCGGAAACACCATATATTTT
TRBJ1-2,-,TRBD1,TRBV5-5,CASSLDFGTGAGYTF,TGTGCCAGCAGCCTCGACTTCGGGACAGGGGCTGGCTACACCTTC
TRBJ1-5,once,-,TRBV4-2,CASSQVYVKGNQPQHF,TGTGCCAGCAGCCAAGTGTACGTCAAAGGCAATCAGCCCCAGCATTTT
TRBJ2-5,-,TRBD1,TRBV5-1,CASSLGRGRETQYF,TGCGCCAGCAGCTTGGGCAGGGGGCGAGAGACCCAGTACTTC
TRBJ1-4,-,-,TRBV28,CASSSPGLFNEKLFF,TGTGCCAGCAGTTCTCCGGGACTTTTTAATGAAAAACTGTTTTTT
TRBJ2-5,-,-,TRBV9,CASSVGQWETQYF,TGTGCCAGCAGCGTAGGTCAATGGGAGACCCAGTACTTC
TRBJ2-5,-,-,TRBV15,CATSSLETQYF,TGTGCCACCAGCAGCTTGGAGACCCAGTACTTC
TRBJ1-1,-,-,TRBV7-3,CASSLSVLGVGNTEAFF,TGTGCCAGCAGCTTAAGTGTTCTGGGGGTGGGGAACACTGAAGCTTTCTTT
TRBJ2-7,-,-,TRBV11-2,CASSPQNLYEQYF,TGTGCCAGCAGTCCCCAGAACCTCTACGAGCAGTACTTC
TRBJ1-1,-,-,TRBV19,CASSSRTQKNPLNTEAFF,TGTGCCAGTAGTTCCAGGACCCAGAAGAACCCATTGAACACTGAAGCTTTCTTT
TRBJ1-2,-,-,TRBV28,CASSFAGGGYGYTF,TGTGCCAGCAGTTTTGCTGGAGGGGGCTATGGCTACACCTTC
TRBJ2-2,-,-,TRBV6-6,CASSTAGELFF,TGTGCCAGCAGTACGGCCGGGGAGCTGTTTTTT
TRBJ2-1,-,TRBD1,TRBV7-9,CASSSGQGSNEQFF,TGTGCCAGCAGCTCAGGACAGGGAAGTAATGAGCAGTTCTTC
TRBJ2-5,-,-,TRBV5-1,CASSGEETQYF,TGCGCCAGCAGCGGGGAAGAGACCCAGTACTTC
TRBJ2-2,once,-,TRBV2,CASSDYGGELFF,TGTGCCAGCAGTGATTATGGCGGGGAGCTGTTTTTT
TRBJ1-1,-,TRBD1,TRBV5-1,CASRKTGENTEAFF,TGCGCCAGCAGGAAGACAGGGGAGAACACTGAAGCTTTCTTT
TRBJ2-1,-,-,TRBV5-1,CASSPSQVSSYNEQFF,TGCGCCAGCAGCCCCTCACAGGTTTCTTCCTACAATGAGCAGTTCTTC
TRBJ2-7,-,-,TRBV7-3,CASSEGQGVIYEQYF,TGTGCCAGCAGCGAGGGGCAGGGAGTAATTTACGAGCAGTACTTC
TRBJ2-7,-,TRBD2,TRBV6-1,CASSELGSGRAEQYF,TGTGCCAGCAGTGAATTGGGTAGCGGGAGAGCCGAGCAGTACTTC
TRBJ2-2,once,-,TRBV7-7,CASSFGNGELFF,TGTGCTAGCAGCTTCGGCAACGGGGAGCTGTTTTTT
TRBJ2-7,few,TRBD2,TRBV19,CASSIGLAGTYEQYF,TGTGCCAGTAGTATAGGGCTAGCGGGAACCTACGAGCAGTACTTC
TRBJ2-5,-,-,TRBV30,CAWTGSRETQYF,TGTGCCTGGACGGGTTCAAGGGAGACCCAGTACTTC
TRBJ1-2,once,-,TRBV6-5,CASSSTGTFNYGYTF,TGTGCCAGCAGTTCAACAGGGACCTTTAACTATGGCTACACCTTC
TRBJ2-1,-,-,TRBV20-1,CSARDLSTWFF,TGCAGTGCTAGAGATTTGAGCACCTGGTTCTTC
TRBJ1-5,-,-,TRBV28,CASSPPGRNQPQHF,TGTGCCAGCAGTCCCCCGGGCCGCAATCAGCCCCAGCATTTT
TRBJ2-1,-,TRBD1,TRBV11-2,CASSLGQGASFEQFF,TGTGCCAGCAGCTTGGGACAGGGGGCAAGTTTTGAGCAGTTCTTC
TRBJ2-7,once,-,TRBV7-9,CASSLDRLRPYEQYF,TGTGCCAGCAGCTTAGATCGTTTGAGACCCTACGAGCAGTACTTC
TRBJ1-4,-,-,TRBV19,CASSISNEKLFF,TGTGCCAGTAGTATTTCCAATGAAAAACTGTTTTTT
TRBJ1-5,-,-,TRBV25-1,CASSEFGSNQPQHF,TGTGCCAGCAGTGAATTTGGGAGCAATCAGCCCCAGCATTTT
TRBJ2-3,-,-,TRBV18,CASSGSGGADTQYF,TGTGCCAGCTCAGGCTCCGGCGGGGCAGATACGCAGTATTTT
TRBJ2-7,few,-,TRBV10-3,CAISESSYEQYF,TGTGCCATCAGTGAGTCGAGCTACGAGCAGTACTTC
TRBJ1-5,-,-,TRBV2,CASRGEEGQPQHF,TGTGCCAGCAGAGGGGAGGAGGGTCAGCCCCAGCATTTT
TRBJ2-7,-,-,TRBV6-1,CASSFGAGRDYEQYF,TGTGCCAGCAGTTTTGGGGCAGGGCGGGACTACGAGCAGTACTTC
TRBJ2-7,-,-,TRBV5-4,CASSLGAGLSYEQYF,TGTGCCAGCAGCTTGGGGGCGGGGCTCTCCTACGAGCAGTACTTC
TRBJ1-2,-,-,TRBV9,CASSVGGLGGYTF,TGTGCCAGCAGCGTAGGGGGGCTCGGCGGCTACACCTTC
TRBJ2-7,many,-,TRBV18,CASSPWIPSANEQYF,TGTGCCAGCTCACCATGGATTCCTAGCGCCAACGAGCAGTACTTC
TRBJ1-6,-,TRBD1,TRBV27,CASRDRGGSPLHF,TGTGCCAGCAGGGACAGGGGGGGTTCACCCCTCCACTTT
TRBJ2-7,-,TRBD1,TRBV11-1,CASSKDRDSYEQYF,TGTGCCAGCAGCAAGGACAGGGACTCCTACGAGCAGTACTTC